Presented here are 27 T cell receptor beta chains from one specimen sequenced in a study of PD-1 blockade in classical Hodgkin lymphoma. Libraries were prepared by immunoSEQ multiplex PCR; TCRdb keeps only in-frame clonotypes and omits some of them. Of 29,000 or so clones listed, 55% to 75% are singletons. After autologous stem cell transplantation all patients relapsed, and prior brentuximab vedotin exposure differed between cohorts. The specimen comprised peripheral blood mononuclear cells (PBMCs), sampled before the second cycle of nivolumab. These receptors originate from a human donor with classical Hodgkin lymphoma.

The chain couples TRBV9 to TRBJ1-5; the D gene is possibly TRBD1 (5 bases). V dropped 4 bases and J dropped 4 bases, with 12 bases sitting between them. In germline, CDR1 is SGDLS, CDR2 YYNGEE. CDR3 length: 14 residues. CDR3: CASSLSRDNQPQHF. In DNA, the CDR3 is TGTGCCAGCAGCCTTTCCAGGGATAATCAGCCCCAGCATTTT.

This clone has more than one count but fewer than ten. The gene calls are TRBV6-1 and TRBJ1-2; D unclear. Trimming took 6 bases from V and 3 from J, leaving 5 bases between them. This CDR3 is 11 amino acids long. Germline assignment: CDR1 MNHNS and CDR2 SASEGT. The CDR3: CASRTDYGYTF. Here the CDR3 DNA reads TGTGCCAGCAGGACGGACTATGGCTACACCTTC.

This chain links TRBV9 with TRBJ2-1; TRBD2 is a possible D gene (6 bases). The CDR3 loop spans 13 amino acids. The V gene's germline CDR1 is SGDLS and CDR2 YYNGEE. V dropped 4 bases and J dropped 9 bases, with 14 bases sitting between them. The CDR3 sequence: CASSTGAYGEQFF. In nucleotides, the CDR3 is TGTGCCAGCAGCACGGGAGCTTATGGTGAGCAGTTCTTC.

V and J are TRBV6-5 and TRBJ2-5; D might be TRBD1 (5 bases). The germline gives CDR1 MNHEY, CDR2 SVGAGI. The V end lost 4 bases, the J end lost 4 bases, and 16 bases lay between the germline ends. There are 15 residues in the CDR3. The CDR3 nucleotides read TGTGCCAGCAGTTTGAAGGGAACAGGTCGAGAGACCCAGTACTTC. This encodes CASSLKGTGRETQYF.

The chain carries TRBV13 and TRBJ2-6; D could derive from TRBD1 or TRBD2 (5 bases each). V was cut by 1 base and J by 0 bases, with 22 bases left in between. This CDR3 comprises 21 residues. CDR1 is PRHDT, CDR2 FYEKMQ, per germline (reference sequence). The CDR3 coding sequence is TGTGCCAGCAGCTTAGACTACAAAACTCGGGACGTCGTCTCTGGGGCCAACGTCCTGACTTTC. Its protein is CASSLDYKTRDVVSGANVLTF.

By sample fraction, this clone is medium-sized (0.01 to 0.1%). The CDR3 spells CASRRRGPSDTQYF. The CDR3 DNA reads as TGTGCCAGCAGGCGACGGGGGCCGAGCGATACGCAGTATTTT. V is TRBV6-5 and J is TRBJ2-3, with D perhaps assigned TRBD1 or TRBD2 (6 bases each). Per the germline V gene, CDR1 is MNHEY and CDR2 is SVGAGI. CDR3 length: 14 residues. The V gene lost 6 bases and the J gene lost 6 bases, with 16 bases spanning the gap.

The CDR3 spells CAISEGQGLGWAFF. CDR3 DNA: TGTGCCATCAGTGAAGGACAGGGTTTGGGTTGGGCTTTCTTT. The chain has TRBV10-3 and TRBJ1-1; TRBD1 matches at 8 bases. CDR1 and CDR2 (germline): ENHRY, SYGVKD. With V trimmed by 3 bases and J by 11 bases, 11 bases remained unmatched. CDR3 size: 14 residues.

Notes on this clone: This sample includes further DNA sequences coding for the same CDR3. This chain uses TRBV7-9 with TRBJ2-6; D is uncertain. This CDR3 is 15 amino acids long. V gave up 1 base and J gave up 4 bases, with 8 bases separating them. Germline assignment: CDR1 SEHNR and CDR2 FQNEAQ (reference sequence). CDR3 loop: CASSLGRSGANVLTF. The CDR3, as DNA: TGTGCCAGCAGCTTAGGGCGTTCCGGGGCCAACGTCCTGACTTTC. Filled out from reference TRBV7-9 and TRBJ2-6, the complete variable domain reads DTGVSQNPRHKITKRGQNVTFRCDPISEHNRLYWYRQTLGQGPEFLTYFQNEAQLEKSRLLSDRFSAERPKGSFSTLEIQRTEQGDSAMYLCASSLGRSGANVLTFGAGSRLTVL.

This clone was found once. The chain has TRBV5-1 and TRBJ2-3; D gene unclear. The V end was cut by 3 bases, the J end by 7 bases, with 9 bases between. The germline CDR1 and CDR2 sequences are SGHRS and YFSETQ. CDR3 length: 12 amino acids. The CDR3 loop is CASSWEPNTQYF. The CDR3 nucleotides are TGCGCCAGCAGCTGGGAACCGAATACGCAGTATTTT.

This clone was recorded once. This chain connects TRBV4-1 to TRBJ1-3, with D unresolved. Germline V gene lookup returns CDR1 MGHRA and CDR2 YSYEKL. The CDR3 spans 14 residues. V gave up 5 bases and J gave up 0 bases, with 8 bases separating them. CDR3 in amino acids: CASSYGGSGNTIYF. The CDR3 DNA sequence: TGCGCCAGCAGCTACGGAGGCTCTGGAAACACCATATATTTT.

Here the CDR3 DNA reads TGTGCCAGCAGCCTACAGGGGCATCAGCCCCAGCATTTT. Translation gives CASSLQGHQPQHF. This chain links TRBV6-5 with TRBJ1-5; 7 positions agree with TRBD1. The CDR3 length is 13 residues. The germline gives CDR1 MNHEY, CDR2 SVGAGI. V shed 6 bases, J shed 5 bases, and the junction held 4 bases outside the gene matches.

The V call is TRBV21-1, the J call TRBJ2-6. TRBV21-1 is deemed a pseudogene. The CDR3 is made up of 15 amino acids. DNA of the CDR3: TGTGCCAGCAGGCTACAACAAAGTCGGGCCAACGTCCTGACTTTC. Protein: CASRLQQSRANVLTF.

The J gene is TRBJ1-6, the V gene TRBV7-3, with D perhaps TRBD1 (5 bases). V was pared by 2 bases and J by 10 bases, with 15 bases between. Germline CDR1 and CDR2: SGHTA and FQGTGA. The CDR3 length is 15 residues. CDR3 in DNA: TGTGCCAGCAGCTTAGTTGCCGGGGCCCGATCACCCCTCCACTTT. Translation gives CASSLVAGARSPLHF.

This chain uses TRBV28 with TRBJ2-5; D is unresolved. The CDR3 loop spans 16 amino acids. Trimming cost V 3 bases and J 5 bases, with 19 bases left between them. Germline CDR1 and CDR2: MDHEN and SYDVKM. CDR3 residues: CASSFSGGGVGETQYF. The CDR3 coding sequence is TGTGCCAGCAGTTTCTCTGGCGGTGGGGTGGGCGAGACCCAGTACTTC.

This chain links TRBV28 with TRBJ1-4; D is ambiguous. CDR3 length: 12 amino acids. CDR1 and CDR2 (germline): MDHEN, SYDVKM. V was cut by 6 bases and J by 17 bases, with 19 bases left in between. The CDR3: CASSSVGFGVFF. Here the CDR3 DNA reads TGTGCCAGCAGCTCGGTGGGTTTTGGAGTTTTTTTT.

This sequence joins TRBV10-1 and TRBJ2-7; TRBD2 matches 10 bases. V lost 2 bases to trimming and J lost 4 bases; unmatched junction nucleotides: 5. From germline, CDR1 is WNHNN and CDR2 SYGVQD (reference sequence). This CDR3 contains 15 residues. CDR3 bases: TGCGCCAGCAGTGAGCCTAGCGGGGGCCCATACGAGCAGTACGTC. It yields the protein CASSEPSGGPYEQYV.

The V and J genes are TRBV13 and TRBJ1-6, with D unresolved. In germline, CDR1 is PRHDT, CDR2 FYEKMQ (reference sequence). This CDR3 is built from 13 residues. Trimming took off 5 bases at V and 11 bases at J, with 13 bases between the two ends. The CDR3 DNA reads TGTGCCAGCAGCCGACGTGGTGTAACACCCCTCCACTTT. It is translated as CASSRRGVTPLHF.

The chain combines TRBV6-6 with TRBJ2-6; D not resolved. V was clipped by 5 bases and J by 5 bases, with 13 bases between them. This CDR3 comprises 15 residues. Germline CDR1 and CDR2: MNHNY and SVGAGI (reference sequence). The CDR3 protein is CASSLSEVRANVLTF. The CDR3 bases are TGTGCCAGCAGTCTTAGTGAAGTTAGGGCCAACGTCCTGACTTTC.

This chain uses TRBV28 with TRBJ1-4; 8 bases fit TRBD1. This CDR3 spans 14 amino acids. Per the germline V gene, CDR1 is MDHEN and CDR2 is SYDVKM. V gave up 8 bases and J gave up 5 bases; unmatched junction bases: 7. CDR3 region: CASFTGGTNEKLFF. Written as DNA, the CDR3 is TGTGCCAGCTTCACAGGGGGAACGAATGAAAAACTGTTTTTT.

The rearrangement joins TRBV29-1 to TRBJ2-7; 10 nucleotides line up with TRBD2. The CDR3 consists of 14 residues. The ends lost 6 bases at V and 7 bases at J; junction bases unmatched: 12. Germline CDR1 and CDR2: SQVTM and ANQGSEA. The CDR3 DNA is TGCAGCGTCGGGGTAGCGGGGGGCGTCTCTGAGCAGTACTTC. Translated: CSVGVAGGVSEQYF.

This chain uses TRBV5-1 with TRBJ1-2; TRBD1 matches at 8 bases. The junction had 12 bases not matched to a gene; V was cut back by 4 bases and J by 4 bases. CDR3 size: 16 residues. Germline CDR1 reads SGHRS; CDR2 reads YFSETQ. The CDR3 region is CASSPGQGLFGYGYTF. The CDR3 region has the DNA TGCGCCAGCAGCCCCGGACAGGGTTTATTTGGCTATGGCTACACCTTC.

The chain couples TRBV6-1 to TRBJ2-5; weak D call: TRBD1 (6 bases). CDR1 and CDR2 (germline): MNHNS, SASEGT. CDR3 size: 15 residues. V lost 0 bases, J lost 6 bases, and 14 bases lay in between. CDR3 loop: CASSEASTGSKTQYF. The DNA for the CDR3 is TGTGCCAGCAGTGAAGCCTCCACAGGGTCTAAGACCCAGTACTTC.

This clone has more than one count but fewer than ten. This chain links TRBV6-5 with TRBJ1-6, with D possibly being TRBD1 (6 bases). The CDR3 totals 14 residues. Germline lookup yields CDR1 MNHEY and CDR2 SVGAGI. Trimming took off 6 bases at V and 5 bases at J, with 11 bases between the two ends. The CDR3 coding sequence is TGTGCCAGCAGGGGGGACACAAATAATTCACCCCTCCACTTT. Translated: CASRGDTNNSPLHF.

With respect to this clone: Its ends do not fully match the called genes, so a read error is possible. The chain combines TRBV2 with TRBJ1-2, with 11 bases lining up with TRBD1. This CDR3 comprises 14 residues. Germline CDR1 is SNHLY and CDR2 is FYNNEI. The CDR3 DNA sequence: TGTGCCAGCAGGGAAGGACAGGGGGCGTGGGGCTACACCTTC. Protein: CASREGQGAWGYTF.

This clone was counted only a few times. V and J are TRBV2 and TRBJ1-2; 7 bases match TRBD1. The CDR3 consists of 18 residues. Germline loops: CDR1 SNHLY, CDR2 FYNNEI. J was trimmed by 6 bases and V by 6 bases; bases with no gene match: 22. The CDR3 here is CASRGPRGQVNIEDGYTF. DNA for the CDR3: TGTGCCAGCAGAGGCCCCCGAGGACAGGTGAATATAGAGGATGGCTACACCTTC.

This clone is a singleton in its sample. The chain couples TRBV4-1 to TRBJ2-5; no clear D gene. Trimming removed 5 bases at V and 2 bases at J, with 12 bases between. Germline CDR1 and CDR2: MGHRA and YSYEKL. This CDR3 contains 14 residues. The CDR3 loop reads CASSDRWRQETQYF. The CDR3 nucleotides read TGCGCCAGCAGCGACCGGTGGCGTCAAGAGACCCAGTACTTC.

The chain joins TRBV1 to TRBJ2-2; the listed D gene, TRBD1, was not tested against the DNA. TRBV1 is labeled a pseudogene. The CDR3 covers 16 residues. CDR3 sequence: CTSSQSGQGKTGELFF. The CDR3 DNA reads as TGCACCAGCAGCCAATCGGGACAGGGGAAAACCGGGGAGCTGTTTTTT.